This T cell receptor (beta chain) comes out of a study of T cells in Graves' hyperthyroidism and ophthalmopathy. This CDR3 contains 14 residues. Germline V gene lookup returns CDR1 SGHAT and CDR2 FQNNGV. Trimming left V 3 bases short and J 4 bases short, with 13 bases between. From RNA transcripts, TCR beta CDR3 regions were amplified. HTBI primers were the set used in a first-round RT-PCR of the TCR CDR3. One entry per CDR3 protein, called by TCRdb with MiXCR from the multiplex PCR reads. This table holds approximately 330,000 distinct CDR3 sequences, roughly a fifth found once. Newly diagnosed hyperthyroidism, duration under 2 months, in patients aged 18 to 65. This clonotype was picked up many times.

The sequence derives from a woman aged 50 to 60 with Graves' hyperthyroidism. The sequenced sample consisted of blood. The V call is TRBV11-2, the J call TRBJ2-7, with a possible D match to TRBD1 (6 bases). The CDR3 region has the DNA TGTGCCAGCAGCTTGGAACCCACAGGGTACGAGCAGTACTTC. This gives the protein CASSLEPTGYEQYF. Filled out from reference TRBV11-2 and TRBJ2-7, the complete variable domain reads EAGVAQSPRYKIIEKRQSVAFWCNPISGHATLYWYQQILGQGPKLLIQFQNNGVVDDSQLPKDRFSAERLKGVDSTLKIQPAKLEDSAVYLCASSLEPTGYEQYFGPGTRLTVT.